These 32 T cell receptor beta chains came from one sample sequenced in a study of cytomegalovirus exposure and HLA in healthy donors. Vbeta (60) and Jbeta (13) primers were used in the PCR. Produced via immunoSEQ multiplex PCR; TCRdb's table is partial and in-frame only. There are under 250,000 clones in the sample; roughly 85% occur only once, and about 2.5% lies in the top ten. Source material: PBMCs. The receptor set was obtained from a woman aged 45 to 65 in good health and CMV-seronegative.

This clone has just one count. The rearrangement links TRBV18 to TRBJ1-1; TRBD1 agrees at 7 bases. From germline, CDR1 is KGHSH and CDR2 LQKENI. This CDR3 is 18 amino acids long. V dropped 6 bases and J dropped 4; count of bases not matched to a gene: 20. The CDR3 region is CASSRSLQGPLRGTEAFF. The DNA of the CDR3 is TGTGCCAGCTCGAGGAGCTTACAGGGGCCCCTAAGAGGCACTGAAGCTTTCTTT.

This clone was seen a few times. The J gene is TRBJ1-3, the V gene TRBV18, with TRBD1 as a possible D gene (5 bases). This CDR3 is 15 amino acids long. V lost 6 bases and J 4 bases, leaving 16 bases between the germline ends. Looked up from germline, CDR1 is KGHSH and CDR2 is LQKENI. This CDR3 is CASSPTGRQGNTIYF. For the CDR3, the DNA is TGTGCCAGCTCGCCCACAGGACGCCAGGGAAACACCATATATTTT. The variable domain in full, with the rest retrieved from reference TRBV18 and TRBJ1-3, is NAGVMQNPRHLVRRRGQEARLRCSPMKGHSHVYWYRQLPEEGLKFMVYLQKENIIDESGMPKERFSAEFPKEGPSILRIQQVVRGDSAAYFCASSPTGRQGNTIYFGEGSWLTVV.

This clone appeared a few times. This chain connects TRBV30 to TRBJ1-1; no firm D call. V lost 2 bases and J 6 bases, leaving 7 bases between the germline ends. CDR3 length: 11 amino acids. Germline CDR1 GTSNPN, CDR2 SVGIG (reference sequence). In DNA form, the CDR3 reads TGTGCCTGGAGTCCCGTCGCTGAAGCTTTCTTT. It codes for CAWSPVAEAFF.

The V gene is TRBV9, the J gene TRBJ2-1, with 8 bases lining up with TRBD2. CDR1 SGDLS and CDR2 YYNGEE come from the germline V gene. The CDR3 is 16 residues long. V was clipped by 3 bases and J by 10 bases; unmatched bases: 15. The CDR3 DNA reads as TGTGCCAGCAGCGAGAGGGGCTCTAGCGGGCCCAAGGAGCAGTTCTTC. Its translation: CASSERGSSGPKEQFF.

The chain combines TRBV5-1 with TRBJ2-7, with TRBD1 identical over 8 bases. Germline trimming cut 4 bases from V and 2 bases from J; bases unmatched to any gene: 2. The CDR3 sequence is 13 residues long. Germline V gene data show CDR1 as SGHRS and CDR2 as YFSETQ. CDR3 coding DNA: TGCGCCAGCAGCGAGACAGGGGCCTACGAGCAGTACTTC. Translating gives CASSETGAYEQYF.

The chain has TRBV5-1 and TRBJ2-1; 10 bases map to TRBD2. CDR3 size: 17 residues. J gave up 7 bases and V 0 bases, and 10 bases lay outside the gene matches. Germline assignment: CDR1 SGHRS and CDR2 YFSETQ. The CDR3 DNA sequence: TGCGCCAGCAGCTTGGCGCCTAGCGGGGGTGGTAGGAATGAGCAGTTCTTC. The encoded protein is CASSLAPSGGGRNEQFF.

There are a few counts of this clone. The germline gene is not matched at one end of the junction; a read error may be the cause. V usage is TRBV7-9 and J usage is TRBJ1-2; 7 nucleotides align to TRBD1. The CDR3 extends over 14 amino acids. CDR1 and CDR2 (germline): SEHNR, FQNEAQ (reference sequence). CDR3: CSSSRGGNNYGYTF. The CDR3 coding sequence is TGTTCCAGCAGCAGGGGGGGAAATAACTATGGCTACACCTTC.

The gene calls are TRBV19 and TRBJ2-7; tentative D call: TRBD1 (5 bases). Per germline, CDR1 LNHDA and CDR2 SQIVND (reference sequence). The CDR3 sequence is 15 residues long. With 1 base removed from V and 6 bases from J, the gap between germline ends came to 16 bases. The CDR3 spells CASSIALSRVSEQYF. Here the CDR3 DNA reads TGTGCCAGTAGTATAGCTCTCAGCAGGGTAAGCGAGCAGTACTTC.

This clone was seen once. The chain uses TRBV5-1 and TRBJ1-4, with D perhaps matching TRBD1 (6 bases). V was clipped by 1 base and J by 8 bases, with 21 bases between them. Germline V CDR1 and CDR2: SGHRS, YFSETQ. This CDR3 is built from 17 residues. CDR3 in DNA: TGCGCCAGCAGCTTGAGTGTAGGGGGTAGCCTTCGGGAAAAACTGTTTTTT. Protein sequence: CASSLSVGGSLREKLFF.

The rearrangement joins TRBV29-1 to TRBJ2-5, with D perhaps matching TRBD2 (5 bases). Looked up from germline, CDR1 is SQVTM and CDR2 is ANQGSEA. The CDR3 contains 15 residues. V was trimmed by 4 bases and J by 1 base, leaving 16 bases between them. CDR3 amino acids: CSVGTRVVFQETQYF. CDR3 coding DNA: TGCAGCGTTGGGACTCGGGTAGTATTCCAAGAGACCCAGTACTTC.

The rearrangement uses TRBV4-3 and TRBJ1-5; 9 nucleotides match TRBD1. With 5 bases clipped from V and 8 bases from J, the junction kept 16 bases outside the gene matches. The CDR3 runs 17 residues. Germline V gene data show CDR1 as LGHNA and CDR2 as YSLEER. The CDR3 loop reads CASSESFRGQGGKPQHF. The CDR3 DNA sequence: TGCGCCAGCAGCGAAAGTTTCCGGGGACAGGGAGGTAAGCCCCAGCATTTT.

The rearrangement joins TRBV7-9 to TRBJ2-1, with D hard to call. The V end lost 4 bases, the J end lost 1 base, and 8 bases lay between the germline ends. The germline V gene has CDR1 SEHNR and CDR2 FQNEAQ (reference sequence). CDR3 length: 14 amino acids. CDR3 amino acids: CASSSSYSYNEQFF. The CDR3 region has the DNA TGTGCCAGCAGCTCCTCCTATTCCTACAATGAGCAGTTCTTC.

CDR3 nucleotides: TGCGCCAGCTGGGACAGGGGTACAGATACGCAGTATTTT. This gives the protein CASWDRGTDTQYF. J is TRBJ2-3 and V is TRBV5-1; 10 bases match TRBD1. Losses at the gene ends were 7 bases for V and 3 bases for J; bases not matched to a gene: 2. The germline V gene encodes CDR1 SGHRS and CDR2 YFSETQ. This CDR3 spans 13 amino acids.

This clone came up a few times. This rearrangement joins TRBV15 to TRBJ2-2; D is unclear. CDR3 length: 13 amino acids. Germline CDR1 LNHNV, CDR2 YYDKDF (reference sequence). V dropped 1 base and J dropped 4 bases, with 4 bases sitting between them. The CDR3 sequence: CATSRAVTGELFF. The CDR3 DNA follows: TGTGCCACCAGCAGAGCCGTCACCGGGGAGCTGTTTTTT.

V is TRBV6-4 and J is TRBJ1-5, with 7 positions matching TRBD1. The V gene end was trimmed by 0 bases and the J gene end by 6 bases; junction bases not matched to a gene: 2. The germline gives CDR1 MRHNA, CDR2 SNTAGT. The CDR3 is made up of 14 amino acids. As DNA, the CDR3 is TGTGCCAGCAGTGACTCAGGGGGCACTCAGCCCCAGCATTTT. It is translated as CASSDSGGTQPQHF.

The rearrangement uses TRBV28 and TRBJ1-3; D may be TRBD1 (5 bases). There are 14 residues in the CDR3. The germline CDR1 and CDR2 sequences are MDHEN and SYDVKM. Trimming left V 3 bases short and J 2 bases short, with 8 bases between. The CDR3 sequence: CASSFGGPGNTIYF. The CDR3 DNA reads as TGTGCCAGCAGTTTCGGGGGTCCTGGAAACACCATATATTTT. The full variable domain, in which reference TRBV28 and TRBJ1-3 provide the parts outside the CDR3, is DVKVTQSSRYLVKRTGEKVFLECVQDMDHENMFWYRQDPGLGLRLIYFSYDVKMKEKGDIPEGYSVSREKKERFSLILESASTNQTSMYLCASSFGGPGNTIYFGEGSWLTVV.

The CDR3 sequence is CASSNLDSSYGYTF. As DNA, the CDR3 is TGTGCCAGTAGCAATTTAGACAGCTCCTATGGCTACACCTTC. The genes are TRBV19 and TRBJ1-2; D is perhaps TRBD1 (5 bases). CDR1 is LNHDA and CDR2 is SQIVND in the germline V gene (reference sequence). The ends were cut back, 6 bases at V and 4 bases at J, with 15 bases in the middle. The CDR3 loop spans 14 amino acids.

CDR3 sequence reads: CASSLERSNQPQHF. The CDR3 coding sequence is TGTGCCAGCAGCTTAGAACGGAGCAATCAGCCCCAGCATTTT. The gene calls are TRBV7-2 and TRBJ1-5, with D hard to call. The V end lost 1 base, the J end lost 1 base, and 5 bases lay between the germline ends. Germline CDR1 SGHTA, CDR2 FQGNSA. This CDR3 is 14 amino acids long.

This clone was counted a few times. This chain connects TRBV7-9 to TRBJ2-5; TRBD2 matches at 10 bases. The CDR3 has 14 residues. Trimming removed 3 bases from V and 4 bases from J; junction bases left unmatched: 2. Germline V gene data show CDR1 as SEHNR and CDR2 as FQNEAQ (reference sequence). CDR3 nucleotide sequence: TGTGCCAGCAGCTTTATAGCGGGAGGAGAGACCCAGTACTTC. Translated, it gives CASSFIAGGETQYF.

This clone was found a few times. CDR3 coding DNA: TGCGCCAGCAGCTTGGGGAGGGAATCACCCCTCCACTTT. Amino acid sequence: CASSLGRESPLHF. This chain uses TRBV5-1 with TRBJ1-6; no clear D. This CDR3 spans 13 amino acids. V shed 0 bases and J shed 10 bases, with 8 bases lying between them. The V gene's germline CDR1 is SGHRS and CDR2 YFSETQ.

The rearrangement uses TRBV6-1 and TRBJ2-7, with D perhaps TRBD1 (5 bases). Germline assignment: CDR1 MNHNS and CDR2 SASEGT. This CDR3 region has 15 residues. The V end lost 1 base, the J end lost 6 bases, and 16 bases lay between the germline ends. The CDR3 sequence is CASSEGQLGLAEQYF. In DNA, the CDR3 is TGTGCCAGCAGTGAAGGCCAGCTGGGGCTCGCCGAGCAGTACTTC.

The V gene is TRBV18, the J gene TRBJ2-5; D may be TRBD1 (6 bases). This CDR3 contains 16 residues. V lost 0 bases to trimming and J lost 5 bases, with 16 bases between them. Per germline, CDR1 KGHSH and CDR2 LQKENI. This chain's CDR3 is CASSPPILRGLETQYF. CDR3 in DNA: TGTGCCAGCTCACCACCCATTTTGAGGGGGTTGGAGACCCAGTACTTC.

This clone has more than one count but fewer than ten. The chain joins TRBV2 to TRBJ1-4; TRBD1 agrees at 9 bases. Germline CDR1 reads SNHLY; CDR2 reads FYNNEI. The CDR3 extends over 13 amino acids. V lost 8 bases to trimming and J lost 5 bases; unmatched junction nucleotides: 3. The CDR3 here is CASWGQGNEKLFF. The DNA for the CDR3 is TGTGCCAGCTGGGGACAGGGAAATGAAAAACTGTTTTTT.

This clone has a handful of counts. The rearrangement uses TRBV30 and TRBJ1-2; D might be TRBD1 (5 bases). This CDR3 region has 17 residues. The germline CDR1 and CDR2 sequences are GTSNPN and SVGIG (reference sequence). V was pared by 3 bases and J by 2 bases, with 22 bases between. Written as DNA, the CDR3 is TGTGCCTGGAGGCAATGGGGCAGGGTTTTGTCCAACTATGGCTACACCTTC. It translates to CAWRQWGRVLSNYGYTF.

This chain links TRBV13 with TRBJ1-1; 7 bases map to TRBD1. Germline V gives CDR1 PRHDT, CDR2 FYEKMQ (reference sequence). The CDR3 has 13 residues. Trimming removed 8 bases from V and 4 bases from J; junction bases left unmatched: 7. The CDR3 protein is CASGRRDSTEAFF. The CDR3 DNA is TGTGCCAGCGGACGTCGGGACAGCACTGAAGCTTTCTTT.

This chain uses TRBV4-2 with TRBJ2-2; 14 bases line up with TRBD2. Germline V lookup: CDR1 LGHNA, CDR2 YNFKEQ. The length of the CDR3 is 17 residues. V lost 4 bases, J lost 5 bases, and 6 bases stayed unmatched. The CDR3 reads CASSRTGTSGRTGELFF. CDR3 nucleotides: TGTGCCAGCAGCCGAACAGGGACTAGCGGGAGAACCGGGGAGCTGTTTTTT.

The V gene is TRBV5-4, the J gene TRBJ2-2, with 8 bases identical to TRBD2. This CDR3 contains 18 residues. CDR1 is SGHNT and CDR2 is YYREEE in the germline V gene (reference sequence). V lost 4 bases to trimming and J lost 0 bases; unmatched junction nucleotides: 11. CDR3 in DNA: TGTGCCAGCAGCCCTCCGGGACTAGGGACTACGAACACCGGGGAGCTGTTTTTT. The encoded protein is CASSPPGLGTTNTGELFF.

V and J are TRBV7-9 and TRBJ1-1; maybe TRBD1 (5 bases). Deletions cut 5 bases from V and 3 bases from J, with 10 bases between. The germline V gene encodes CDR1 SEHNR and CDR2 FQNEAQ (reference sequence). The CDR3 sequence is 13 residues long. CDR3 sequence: CASSMDTDTEAFF. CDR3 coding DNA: TGTGCCAGCAGCATGGACACGGACACTGAAGCTTTCTTT.

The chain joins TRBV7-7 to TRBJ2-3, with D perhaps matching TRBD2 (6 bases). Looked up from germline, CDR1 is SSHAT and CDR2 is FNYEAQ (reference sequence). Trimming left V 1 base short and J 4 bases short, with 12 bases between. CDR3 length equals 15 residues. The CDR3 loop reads CASSLGRSGADTQYF. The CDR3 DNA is TGTGCCAGCAGCTTAGGCCGATCGGGGGCAGATACGCAGTATTTT.

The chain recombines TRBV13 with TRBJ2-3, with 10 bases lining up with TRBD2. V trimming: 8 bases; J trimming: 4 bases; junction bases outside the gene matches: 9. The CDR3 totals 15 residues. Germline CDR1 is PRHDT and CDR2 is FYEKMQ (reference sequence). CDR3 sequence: CASLISSGGPDTQYF. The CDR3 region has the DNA TGTGCCAGCCTTATATCTAGCGGGGGCCCAGATACGCAGTATTTT. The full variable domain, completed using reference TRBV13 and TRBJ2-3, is AAGVIQSPRHLIKEKRETATLKCYPIPRHDTVYWYQQGPGQDPQFLISFYEKMQSDKGSIPDRFSAQQFSDYHSELNMSSLELGDSALYFCASLISSGGPDTQYFGPGTRLTVL.

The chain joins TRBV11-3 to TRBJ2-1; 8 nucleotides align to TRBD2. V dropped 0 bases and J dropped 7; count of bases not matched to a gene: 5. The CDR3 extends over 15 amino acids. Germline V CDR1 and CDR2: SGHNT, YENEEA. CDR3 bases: TGTGCCAGCAGCTTAGAAGGCGGGAGGCCGAATGAGCAGTTCTTC. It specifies CASSLEGGRPNEQFF. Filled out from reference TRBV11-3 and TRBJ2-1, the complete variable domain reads EAGVVQSPRYKIIEKKQPVAFWCNPISGHNTLYWYLQNLGQGPELLIRYENEEAVDDSQLPKDRFSAERLKGVDSTLKIQPAELGDSAVYLCASSLEGGRPNEQFFGPGTRLTVL.

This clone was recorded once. For the CDR3, the DNA is TGTGCCAGCAGCCCTCATATGGGACTAGCGGGCCTTAACAATGAGCAGTTCTTC. It specifies CASSPHMGLAGLNNEQFF. This chain connects TRBV7-9 to TRBJ2-1; 12 positions agree with TRBD2. From germline, CDR1 is SEHNR and CDR2 FQNEAQ (reference sequence). CDR3 length: 18 amino acids. Trimming cost V 5 bases and J 5 bases; bases outside gene matches: 13.